These T cell receptor beta chains were read from a single sample in a study of blood T cell repertoires in COVID-19. Sequencing was performed with immunoSEQ multiplex PCR; in TCRdb, only in-frame clones are kept and a portion is missing. The sample lists hundreds of thousands of clones, about 80% occurring once. The sample consisted of PBMCs or T cells enriched from blood (not recorded which). These receptors were collected from a middle-aged woman who had been exposed to COVID-19. The CDR3 runs from the conserved cysteine through the conserved F or W. The D gene is left open where the match is weak. Rows may omit the clone size; those that give it use once, few, many or a size class.

size,D,J,V,DNA,CDR3
-,TRBD2,TRBJ2-1,TRBV3-1/TRBV3-2,TGTGCCAGCAGCCAAGGGGTTCTAGCGGGGTACAATGAGCAGTTCTTC,CASSQGVLAGYNEQFF
-,TRBD1,TRBJ1-4,TRBV28,TGTGCCAGCGGCCGGAGGGCAGGGGGAAAACTGTTTTTT,CASGRRAGGKLFF
once,-,TRBJ1-2,TRBV19,TGTGCCAGTAGTATAGAACAGGGTCGGTATGGCTACACCTTC,CASSIEQGRYGYTF
once,TRBD1,TRBJ2-7,TRBV12-5,TGTGCTAGTGGCCGTGGACAGGGGGTAATGAACGAGCAGTACTTC,CASGRGQGVMNEQYF
-,TRBD1,TRBJ2-6,TRBV19,TGTGCCACGGGGGGGACAGGGGGATCTGGGGCCAACGTCCTGACTTTC,CATGGTGGSGANVLTF
-,-,TRBJ2-7,TRBV3-1/TRBV3-2,TGTGCCAGCAGCCAAGACGGGCGGGGAAGCTCCTACGAGCAGTACTTC,CASSQDGRGSSYEQYF
-,TRBD1,TRBJ1-5,TRBV15,TGTGCCACCAGCACGGACAGGAACGCAGGGGTTGAGTTT,CATSTDRNAGVEF
-,-,TRBJ1-4,TRBV30,TGTGCCTGGAGTGTCCAGGCCTCAATTGGAAAACTGTTTTTT,CAWSVQASIGKLFF
few,-,TRBJ1-2,TRBV12-3/TRBV12-4,TGTGCCAGCAGCCGGTCGGGATTTGAGTACACCTTC,CASSRSGFEYTF
-,TRBD1,TRBJ1-2,TRBV4-1,TGCGCCAGCAGCCAAGACGGGACAGGGCTAATGGGCTATGGCTACACCTTC,CASSQDGTGLMGYGYTF
-,-,TRBJ2-1,TRBV5-6,TGTGCCAGCAGCTTGGGCCCGCGTGAGCAGTTCTTC,CASSLGPREQFF
-,-,TRBJ1-5,TRBV28,TGTGCCAGCAGTTTAGGGGGGGTTGGTCAGCCCCAGCATTTT,CASSLGGVGQPQHF
-,-,TRBJ1-2,TRBV2,TGTACCAGCAGACGGAACTATGGCTACACCTTC,CTSRRNYGYTF
-,TRBD2,TRBJ2-2,TRBV15,TGTGCCACCAGCAGGGGGGAGACTAGCGGCGGGGAGCTGTTTTTT,CATSRGETSGGELFF
-,-,TRBJ1-1,TRBV24-1,TGTGCCACTAGGGGCAGACTGAACACTGAAGCTTTCTTT,CATRGRLNTEAFF
-,-,TRBJ1-3,TRBV30,TGTGCCTGGACGACGCGAGGTAACGGAAACACCATATATTTT,CAWTTRGNGNTIYF
-,TRBD1,TRBJ1-2,TRBV4-3,TGCGCCAGCAGCCAAGGGACAGGGAGGTTCGGCTACACCTTC,CASSQGTGRFGYTF
-,-,TRBJ1-4,TRBV12-3/TRBV12-4,TGTGCCAGCAGTTCCGGGGGTAATGAAAAACTGTTTTTT,CASSSGGNEKLFF
-,-,TRBJ2-1,TRBV5-4,TGTGCCAGCAGCCTACGTTCAGGAGAGCAGTTCTTC,CASSLRSGEQFF
-,-,TRBJ2-7,TRBV10-3,TGTGCCATCAGTGAAGCGGCTCTCTACGAGCAGTACTTC,CAISEAALYEQYF
once,-,TRBJ1-4,TRBV9,TGTGCCAGCAGCGTAGGAGGGAGGAACGGGGTTGAAAAACTGTTTTTT,CASSVGGRNGVEKLFF
-,TRBD2,TRBJ2-1,TRBV3-1/TRBV3-2,TGTGCCAGCAGCCGAAGTTGGGGGAGCGGGGGAGAGCAGTTCTTC,CASSRSWGSGGEQFF
-,-,TRBJ1-1,TRBV7-8,TGTGCCAGCAGTCCCACTAGAGACGGTCACATGAACACTGAAGCTTTCTTT,CASSPTRDGHMNTEAFF
-,-,TRBJ2-2,TRBV2,TGTGCCAGCAGACTACAGGGTCTTTCCACCGGGGAGCTGTTTTTT,CASRLQGLSTGELFF
-,-,TRBJ1-2,TRBV9,TGTGCCAGCAGCGTACAGTCTCGGGTGGACTATGGCTACACCTTC,CASSVQSRVDYGYTF
-,-,TRBJ2-5,TRBV18,TGTGCCAGCTCACCAGGAGACAGGAGGGAGACCCAGTACTTC,CASSPGDRRETQYF
-,-,TRBJ1-1,TRBV7-9,TGTGCCAGCAGCCCTTTAGCTGAAGCTTTCTTT,CASSPLAEAFF
-,-,TRBJ2-3,TRBV7-3,TGTGCCAGCAGCTTAAAGGAGGGGACAGATACGCAGTATTTT,CASSLKEGTDTQYF
-,-,TRBJ1-5,TRBV6-5,TGTGCCAGCAGTTATTCGGTTTCTGATCAGCCCCAGCATTTT,CASSYSVSDQPQHF
-,TRBD1,TRBJ2-3,TRBV28,TGTGCCAGCAGTTTTGCCAGGGGGTCAGATACGCAGTATTTT,CASSFARGSDTQYF
-,TRBD1,TRBJ1-3,TRBV30,TGTGCCTGGATGTACGGGACAGGACAATCTGGAAACACCATATATTTT,CAWMYGTGQSGNTIYF